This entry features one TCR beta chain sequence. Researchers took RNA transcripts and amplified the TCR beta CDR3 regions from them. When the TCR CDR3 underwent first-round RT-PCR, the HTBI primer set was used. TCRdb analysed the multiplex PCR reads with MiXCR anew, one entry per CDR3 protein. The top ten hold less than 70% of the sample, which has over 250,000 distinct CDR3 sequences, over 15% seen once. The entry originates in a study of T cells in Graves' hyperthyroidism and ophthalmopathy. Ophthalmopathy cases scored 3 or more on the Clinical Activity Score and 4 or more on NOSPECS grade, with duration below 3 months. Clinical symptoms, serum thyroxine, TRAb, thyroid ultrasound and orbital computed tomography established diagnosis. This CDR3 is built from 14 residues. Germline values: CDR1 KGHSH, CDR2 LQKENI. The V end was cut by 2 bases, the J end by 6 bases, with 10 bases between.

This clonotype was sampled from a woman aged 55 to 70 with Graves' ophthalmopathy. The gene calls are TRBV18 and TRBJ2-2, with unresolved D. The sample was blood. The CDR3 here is CASSPASGPGELFF. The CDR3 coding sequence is TGTGCCAGCTCACCAGCGTCTGGGCCCGGGGAGCTGTTTTTT.